This is a list of T cell receptor beta chains from one sample in a study of PD-L1 blockade in urothelial cancer. Profiled with immunoSEQ multiplex PCR; TCRdb holds only in-frame clones, not every one. The sample shows roughly 90,000 clones, 80% to 90% of them seen only once. Sequences were derived from PBMCs, sampled around atezolizumab (anti-PD-L1) treatment. These receptors originate from a woman of 80 years or more with urothelial cancer. Both conserved end residues are part of each CDR3. Fields, in order: V gene, D gene, clone size, J gene, CDR3 DNA, CDR3 protein. D genes are given only for firm matches. Rows give clone size only sometimes, using once, few, many, or a class for an expanded clone.

V gene: TRBV10-3; D gene: .; clone size: once; J gene: TRBJ2-5; CDR3 DNA: TGTGCCATCAGTCCCCCGGGGGAGACCCAGTACTTC; CDR3 protein: CAISPPGETQYF
V gene: TRBV7-2; D gene: TRBD2; clone size: .; J gene: TRBJ2-1; CDR3 DNA: TGTGCCAGCAGCGCCGGACTAGCGGGCTCCTACAATGAGCAGTTCTTC; CDR3 protein: CASSAGLAGSYNEQFF
V gene: TRBV5-1; D gene: TRBD2; clone size: once; J gene: TRBJ2-2; CDR3 DNA: TGCGCCAGCAGCTTGGAAGCGGGAGGGTACGCGAACACCGGGGAGCTGTTTTTT; CDR3 protein: CASSLEAGGYANTGELFF
V gene: TRBV7-8; D gene: .; clone size: .; J gene: TRBJ1-1; CDR3 DNA: TGTGCCAGCAGCCCACGGGCGAGGGTAAACACTGAAGCTTTCTTT; CDR3 protein: CASSPRARVNTEAFF
V gene: TRBV5-4; D gene: .; clone size: .; J gene: TRBJ2-7; CDR3 DNA: TGTGCCAGCAGCTTCTTCGGGTCTAGCTCCTACGAGCAGTACTTC; CDR3 protein: CASSFFGSSSYEQYF
V gene: TRBV5-1; D gene: TRBD1; clone size: .; J gene: TRBJ2-3; CDR3 DNA: TGCGCCAGCAGCTTGGGGGGGGACAGGGGCCCCCCTGGAACGCAGTATTTT; CDR3 protein: CASSLGGDRGPPGTQYF
V gene: TRBV6-1; D gene: .; clone size: .; J gene: TRBJ2-1; CDR3 DNA: TGTGCCAGCCTGTTGGAGGACAGAACTTACAATGAGCAGTTCTTC; CDR3 protein: CASLLEDRTYNEQFF
V gene: TRBV5-4; D gene: .; clone size: .; J gene: TRBJ2-5; CDR3 DNA: TGTGCCAGCAGCTTGGCTCAAGAGACCCAGTACTTC; CDR3 protein: CASSLAQETQYF
V gene: TRBV27; D gene: TRBD1; clone size: .; J gene: TRBJ1-2; CDR3 DNA: TGTGCCAGCAGTCCTAACCCGACAGGGCTCTCCTATGGCTACACCTTC; CDR3 protein: CASSPNPTGLSYGYTF
V gene: TRBV7-9; D gene: .; clone size: .; J gene: TRBJ2-1; CDR3 DNA: TGTGCCAGCAGCTTAGCAAGCGGGTTTGGTGGTGAGCAGTTCTTC; CDR3 protein: CASSLASGFGGEQFF
V gene: TRBV27; D gene: .; clone size: .; J gene: TRBJ1-5; CDR3 DNA: TGTGCCAGCAGTTTATCAGGGGCTAATCAGCCCCAGCATTTT; CDR3 protein: CASSLSGANQPQHF
V gene: TRBV10-1; D gene: TRBD1; clone size: many; J gene: TRBJ2-2; CDR3 DNA: TGCGCCAGCAGTGTTGGACAGGGTAACACCGGGGAGCTGTTTTTT; CDR3 protein: CASSVGQGNTGELFF
V gene: TRBV28; D gene: .; clone size: .; J gene: TRBJ2-5; CDR3 DNA: TGTGCCAGCAGTTCCTTACAAGAGACCCAGTACTTC; CDR3 protein: CASSSLQETQYF
V gene: TRBV18; D gene: .; clone size: .; J gene: TRBJ1-2; CDR3 DNA: TGTGCCAGCTCACCAGGACTGAGCTATGGCTACACCTTC; CDR3 protein: CASSPGLSYGYTF
V gene: TRBV10-1; D gene: .; clone size: .; J gene: TRBJ2-3; CDR3 DNA: TGCGCCGGGGCTGTCACAGATACGCAGTATTTT; CDR3 protein: CAGAVTDTQYF
V gene: TRBV7-3; D gene: TRBD1; clone size: .; J gene: TRBJ1-2; CDR3 DNA: TGTGCCAGCAGCTGGGGACAGGTTGAAACTTATGGCTACACCTTC; CDR3 protein: CASSWGQVETYGYTF
V gene: TRBV19; D gene: TRBD2; clone size: few; J gene: TRBJ2-7; CDR3 DNA: TGTGCCAGTAGTATTGCTAGCGGCTACGAGCAGTACTTC; CDR3 protein: CASSIASGYEQYF
V gene: TRBV6-1; D gene: TRBD1; clone size: .; J gene: TRBJ1-1; CDR3 DNA: TGTGCCAGCAGAGGGACAGGGGGGGCCACTGAAGCTTTCTTT; CDR3 protein: CASRGTGGATEAFF
V gene: TRBV19; D gene: TRBD2; clone size: .; J gene: TRBJ2-3; CDR3 DNA: TGTGCCAGTGGACTAGCGGGAGCAGCGGGCACAGATACGCAGTATTTT; CDR3 protein: CASGLAGAAGTDTQYF
V gene: TRBV5-1; D gene: .; clone size: .; J gene: TRBJ1-1; CDR3 DNA: TGCGCCAGCAGCTTGGCAGCGGGGTACGAAGCTTTCTTT; CDR3 protein: CASSLAAGYEAFF
V gene: TRBV6-1; D gene: TRBD1; clone size: .; J gene: TRBJ1-5; CDR3 DNA: TGTGCCAGCAGTAACAGGGGAGTACAGCCCCAGCATTTT; CDR3 protein: CASSNRGVQPQHF
V gene: TRBV28; D gene: .; clone size: .; J gene: TRBJ2-1; CDR3 DNA: TGTGCCAGCAGTTTCCTAGCGCCTTACAATGAGCAGTTCTTC; CDR3 protein: CASSFLAPYNEQFF
V gene: TRBV28; D gene: TRBD1; clone size: .; J gene: TRBJ1-2; CDR3 DNA: TGTGCCAGCATCTCCGGGACAGGGGGTAACTATGGCTACACCTTC; CDR3 protein: CASISGTGGNYGYTF
V gene: TRBV9; D gene: .; clone size: .; J gene: TRBJ1-3; CDR3 DNA: TGTGCCAGCAGCGTAGGTCAGGGAATCTCTGGAAACACCATATATTTT; CDR3 protein: CASSVGQGISGNTIYF
V gene: TRBV4-1; D gene: .; clone size: .; J gene: TRBJ2-7; CDR3 DNA: TGCGCCAGCAGCCAAGTACGGGGTTCTCCCCACGAGCAGTACTTC; CDR3 protein: CASSQVRGSPHEQYF
V gene: TRBV7-2; D gene: TRBD1; clone size: once; J gene: TRBJ1-3; CDR3 DNA: TGTGCCAGCAGCCTCGGGACAGGGGTGGGAGGAAACACCATATATTTT; CDR3 protein: CASSLGTGVGGNTIYF
V gene: TRBV7-2; D gene: TRBD2; clone size: .; J gene: TRBJ2-1; CDR3 DNA: TGTGCCAGCAGCCCCATGGCAGGACTAGCGGACAATGAGCAGTTCTTC; CDR3 protein: CASSPMAGLADNEQFF
V gene: TRBV5-4; D gene: TRBD2; clone size: .; J gene: TRBJ2-7; CDR3 DNA: TGTGCCAGCAGCCGGACTAGCGGAACCTACGAGCAGTACTTC; CDR3 protein: CASSRTSGTYEQYF
V gene: TRBV27; D gene: TRBD1; clone size: .; J gene: TRBJ1-1; CDR3 DNA: TGTGCCAGCAGTTTGAGGACAGGGGGAATAATGAACACTGAAGCTTTCTTT; CDR3 protein: CASSLRTGGIMNTEAFF
V gene: TRBV2; D gene: TRBD2; clone size: .; J gene: TRBJ2-1; CDR3 DNA: TGTGCCAGCAGCCTAAAGCTAGCGGGATTTGGGTACAATGAGCAGTTCTTC; CDR3 protein: CASSLKLAGFGYNEQFF
V gene: TRBV25-1; D gene: .; clone size: .; J gene: TRBJ1-5; CDR3 DNA: TGTGCCAGCAGTGAAGGGAGGGGGCCCCAGCATTTT; CDR3 protein: CASSEGRGPQHF
V gene: TRBV28; D gene: TRBD1; clone size: few; J gene: TRBJ1-2; CDR3 DNA: TGTGCCAGCAGTCCCCCCGGGACAGGCTATGGCTACACCTTC; CDR3 protein: CASSPPGTGYGYTF
V gene: TRBV11-1; D gene: .; clone size: .; J gene: TRBJ2-7; CDR3 DNA: TGTGCCAGCAGCCCCTATAGCGTCCAGAGCTCCTACGAGCAGTACTTC; CDR3 protein: CASSPYSVQSSYEQYF
V gene: TRBV19; D gene: TRBD1; clone size: .; J gene: TRBJ2-5; CDR3 DNA: TGTGCCAGTAGTCCAGGGGGCGCGGGGGAGACCCAGTACTTC; CDR3 protein: CASSPGGAGETQYF
V gene: TRBV19; D gene: TRBD1; clone size: .; J gene: TRBJ1-1; CDR3 DNA: TGTGCCAGTAGTCCGACAGGGCGCACTGAAGCTTTCTTT; CDR3 protein: CASSPTGRTEAFF
V gene: TRBV9; D gene: TRBD1; clone size: once; J gene: TRBJ1-4; CDR3 DNA: TGTGCCAGCAGCGCCCAGGGGGGAACTAATGAAAAACTGTTTTTT; CDR3 protein: CASSAQGGTNEKLFF
V gene: TRBV19; D gene: .; clone size: .; J gene: TRBJ2-1; CDR3 DNA: TGTGCCAGTAGTATAGTAGCGGCCAAATACAATGAGCAGTTCTTC; CDR3 protein: CASSIVAAKYNEQFF
V gene: TRBV15; D gene: TRBD2; clone size: .; J gene: TRBJ2-3; CDR3 DNA: TGTGCCACCAGCTCGGGGGGGGCTAGCGGGCGCATAGATACGCAGTATTTT; CDR3 protein: CATSSGGASGRIDTQYF
V gene: TRBV4-2; D gene: TRBD1; clone size: .; J gene: TRBJ2-3; CDR3 DNA: TGTGCCAGCAGCCAGCTATACGACGGTAGGGTTAAACAGGGGGCACCTAGCACAGATACGCAGTATTTT; CDR3 protein: CASSQLYDGRVKQGAPSTDTQYF
V gene: TRBV9; D gene: TRBD1; clone size: .; J gene: TRBJ1-1; CDR3 DNA: TGTGCCAGCAGCGCAGGGGACAGGGTGGCCACTGAAGCTTTCTTT; CDR3 protein: CASSAGDRVATEAFF
V gene: TRBV5-1; D gene: TRBD2; clone size: few; J gene: TRBJ2-1; CDR3 DNA: TGCGCCAGCAGAGAGCTAGCGGGAGGGCCCTCGAATGAGCAGTTCTTC; CDR3 protein: CASRELAGGPSNEQFF
V gene: TRBV29-1; D gene: TRBD2; clone size: .; J gene: TRBJ2-7; CDR3 DNA: TGCAGCGTTAAGCATAGACTAGCGGACCACGAGCAGTACTTC; CDR3 protein: CSVKHRLADHEQYF
V gene: TRBV19; D gene: TRBD1; clone size: .; J gene: TRBJ1-1; CDR3 DNA: TGTGCCAGTAGTATAGGGGGACAGGGATTCACTGAAGCTTTCTTT; CDR3 protein: CASSIGGQGFTEAFF
V gene: TRBV27; D gene: TRBD1; clone size: .; J gene: TRBJ2-1; CDR3 DNA: TGTGCCAGCGGGAGACAGGGCATCGGCTCCTACAATGAGCAGTTCTTC; CDR3 protein: CASGRQGIGSYNEQFF
V gene: TRBV7-9; D gene: .; clone size: .; J gene: TRBJ1-1; CDR3 DNA: TGTGCCAGCAGCTCCCTCTGGAGGGGATCTGAAGCTTTCTTT; CDR3 protein: CASSSLWRGSEAFF
V gene: TRBV18; D gene: .; clone size: .; J gene: TRBJ1-3; CDR3 DNA: TGTGCCAGCTCACCACCCCAGAGGTGGCGAAACACCATATATTTT; CDR3 protein: CASSPPQRWRNTIYF
V gene: TRBV7-6; D gene: .; clone size: .; J gene: TRBJ1-1; CDR3 DNA: TGTGCCAGCAGCTTAGTCAAGAACACTGAAGCTTTCTTT; CDR3 protein: CASSLVKNTEAFF
V gene: TRBV6-5; D gene: .; clone size: .; J gene: TRBJ1-5; CDR3 DNA: TGTGCCAGCAGTCCCGACAGGAGTAGCAATCAGCCCCAGCATTTT; CDR3 protein: CASSPDRSSNQPQHF